One and the same sample provided the 14 T cell receptor beta chains below, sequenced in a study of neurological immune-mediated disorders. TCRdb redid the calling of the 5' RACE reads with MiXCR, one entry per CDR3 protein. The table includes about 28,000 distinct CDR3 sequences, more than 6.5% detected once. The sequencing sample was made of PBMCs. These receptors came from a woman in her forties or fifties in good health.

This clonotype came up many times. The rearrangement joins TRBV27 to TRBJ2-2, with 12 nucleotides matching TRBD1. This CDR3 region has 18 residues. The V gene end was trimmed by 3 bases and the J gene end by 4 bases; junction bases not matched to a gene: 9. Germline-derived CDR1 and CDR2 are MNHEY and SMNVEV (reference sequence). The CDR3 DNA sequence: TGTGCCAGCAGTTTGACTGGGACAGGGGGCGTTAGCACCGGGGAGCTGTTTTTT. The encoded protein is CASSLTGTGGVSTGELFF.

This clonotype has ten or more counts. The chain combines TRBV9 with TRBJ2-2, with D possibly being TRBD1 (6 bases). Trimming pared 3 bases from V and 1 base from J, leaving 10 bases between. Germline V gives CDR1 SGDLS, CDR2 YYNGEE. This CDR3 is 15 amino acids long. CDR3 sequence: CASSGKQGNTGELFF. Written as DNA, the CDR3 is TGTGCCAGCAGCGGAAAACAGGGGAACACCGGGGAGCTGTTTTTT.

This clonotype was observed many times. CDR3 sequence (DNA): TGCAGTGCTAGAGGAGGACTAGCGGGAGTTCCACCACCTATATCTAGCACAGATACGCAGTATTTT. It specifies CSARGGLAGVPPPISSTDTQYF. The rearrangement joins TRBV20-1 to TRBJ2-3; 13 positions match TRBD2. The germline V gene encodes CDR1 DFQATT and CDR2 SNEGSKA (reference sequence). The CDR3 sequence is 22 residues long. The V and J ends lost 1 base and 0 bases, in that order; junction bases with no gene match: 19.

This clonotype was counted many times. CDR3: CASSERLAGELFF. The CDR3 region has the DNA TGCGCCAGCAGTGAGCGATTAGCCGGGGAGCTGTTTTTT. This rearrangement joins TRBV10-1 to TRBJ2-2, with D hard to call. Trimming removed 2 bases at V and 6 bases at J, with 7 bases between. Germline CDR1 reads WNHNN; CDR2 reads SYGVQD (reference sequence). CDR3 length equals 13 residues.

This clonotype was seen just once. V usage is TRBV7-9 and J usage is TRBJ2-1; tentatively, D is TRBD2 (5 bases). Trimming stripped 5 bases from V and 4 bases from J, with 21 bases between. This CDR3 region has 17 residues. The germline gives CDR1 SEHNR, CDR2 FQNEAQ (reference sequence). The CDR3 DNA follows: TGTGCCAGCAGCGCTCCCCCTAGTGGGAGTCAGTACAATGAGCAGTTCTTC. Translated, it gives CASSAPPSGSQYNEQFF.

This clonotype showed up many times. V and J are TRBV15 and TRBJ2-7; 8 positions agree with TRBD2. Trimming at V came to 3 bases and at J to 7 bases, leaving 5 bases not matched to a gene. Germline CDR1 and CDR2: LNHNV and YYDKDF (reference sequence). The CDR3 covers 13 residues. CDR3 DNA sequence: TGTGCCACCAGCAGCCTCCTAGCGGGTGAGCAGTACTTC. Its translation: CATSSLLAGEQYF.

This CDR3 is CATRQGESYEQYF. Written as DNA, the CDR3 is TGCGCCACCCGACAGGGGGAATCATACGAGCAGTACTTC. The gene calls are TRBV5-1 and TRBJ2-7; 9 bases map to TRBD1. The CDR3 length is 13 residues. The germline CDR1 and CDR2 sequences are SGHRS and YFSETQ. V gave up 9 bases and J gave up 4 bases; unmatched junction bases: 8.

This clonotype was seen at least ten times. The chain uses TRBV7-9 and TRBJ2-2; 7 bases fit TRBD2. The CDR3 loop spans 16 amino acids. The ends lost 5 bases at V and 8 bases at J; junction bases unmatched: 14. The germline V gene has CDR1 SEHNR and CDR2 FQNEAQ (reference sequence). CDR3 DNA: TGTGCCAGCAGCCCGCGGCTAGCGGACCCACCGGGGGAGCTGTTTTTT. Translation gives CASSPRLADPPGELFF.

Ten or more counts support this clonotype. The V call is TRBV5-8, the J call TRBJ1-1; 8 nucleotides match TRBD1. The CDR3 covers 13 residues. Per the germline V gene, CDR1 is SGHTS and CDR2 is YDEGEE. With 4 bases clipped from V and 7 bases from J, the junction kept 6 bases outside the gene matches. CDR3 amino acids: CASSPWTGSEAFF. The CDR3 DNA follows: TGTGCCAGCAGCCCCTGGACAGGGAGTGAAGCTTTCTTT. The full variable domain, in which reference TRBV5-8 and TRBJ1-1 provide the parts outside the CDR3, is EAGVTQSPTHLIKTRGQQATLRCSPISGHTSVYWYQQALGLGLQFLLWYDEGEERNRGNFPPRFSGRQFPNYSSELNVNALELEDSALYLCASSPWTGSEAFFGQGTRLTVV.

The chain links TRBV12-3 or TRBV12-4 to TRBJ1-6; 7 bases match TRBD1. The CDR3 spans 14 residues. The ends lost 6 bases at V and 7 bases at J; junction bases unmatched: 6. The CDR3 loop reads CASRDTGANSPLHF. In nucleotides, the CDR3 is TGTGCCAGCAGGGATACAGGGGCCAATTCACCCCTCCACTTT.

This clonotype appeared many times. J is TRBJ2-7 and V is TRBV20-1; unclear D gene. Trimming stripped 0 bases from V and 3 bases from J, with 6 bases between. CDR1 and CDR2 (germline): DFQATT, SNEGSKA (reference sequence). The CDR3 consists of 12 residues. The CDR3 bases are TGCAGTGCTAGAGATCCCCTCTACGAGCAGTACTTC. It specifies CSARDPLYEQYF.

In this sample, this clonotype turned up many times. The chain carries TRBV10-3 and TRBJ1-1; D may be TRBD1 (5 bases). Trimming stripped 1 base from V and 2 bases from J, with 14 bases between. Germline V lookup: CDR1 ENHRY, CDR2 SYGVKD. The length of the CDR3 is 16 residues. CDR3 bases: TGTGCCATCAGTGAGTTCGCTGGCAGGGTAAACACTGAAGCTTTCTTT. It specifies CAISEFAGRVNTEAFF.

This clonotype has a count of ten or more. CDR3 protein: CASSDRGGHEAFF. DNA for the CDR3: TGCGCCAGCAGTGATCGCGGAGGACACGAAGCTTTCTTT. This chain connects TRBV10-2 to TRBJ1-1; the D gene is possibly TRBD1 (5 bases). Germline V lookup: CDR1 WSHSY, CDR2 SAAADI. The CDR3 covers 13 residues. Trimming left V 3 bases short and J 8 bases short, with 13 bases between.

Concerning this clonotype itself: Relative to the germline gene, one junction end is altered; a read error may explain this. V usage is TRBV6-1 and J usage is TRBJ2-7, with a tentative D call TRBD1 (6 bases). The CDR3 covers 12 residues. Germline CDR1 and CDR2: MNHNS and SASEGT. The CDR3 DNA reads TGTGCCAGCAGTAGCTTGCAGGGGACCCGGGACTTC. Translation gives CASSSLQGTRDF.